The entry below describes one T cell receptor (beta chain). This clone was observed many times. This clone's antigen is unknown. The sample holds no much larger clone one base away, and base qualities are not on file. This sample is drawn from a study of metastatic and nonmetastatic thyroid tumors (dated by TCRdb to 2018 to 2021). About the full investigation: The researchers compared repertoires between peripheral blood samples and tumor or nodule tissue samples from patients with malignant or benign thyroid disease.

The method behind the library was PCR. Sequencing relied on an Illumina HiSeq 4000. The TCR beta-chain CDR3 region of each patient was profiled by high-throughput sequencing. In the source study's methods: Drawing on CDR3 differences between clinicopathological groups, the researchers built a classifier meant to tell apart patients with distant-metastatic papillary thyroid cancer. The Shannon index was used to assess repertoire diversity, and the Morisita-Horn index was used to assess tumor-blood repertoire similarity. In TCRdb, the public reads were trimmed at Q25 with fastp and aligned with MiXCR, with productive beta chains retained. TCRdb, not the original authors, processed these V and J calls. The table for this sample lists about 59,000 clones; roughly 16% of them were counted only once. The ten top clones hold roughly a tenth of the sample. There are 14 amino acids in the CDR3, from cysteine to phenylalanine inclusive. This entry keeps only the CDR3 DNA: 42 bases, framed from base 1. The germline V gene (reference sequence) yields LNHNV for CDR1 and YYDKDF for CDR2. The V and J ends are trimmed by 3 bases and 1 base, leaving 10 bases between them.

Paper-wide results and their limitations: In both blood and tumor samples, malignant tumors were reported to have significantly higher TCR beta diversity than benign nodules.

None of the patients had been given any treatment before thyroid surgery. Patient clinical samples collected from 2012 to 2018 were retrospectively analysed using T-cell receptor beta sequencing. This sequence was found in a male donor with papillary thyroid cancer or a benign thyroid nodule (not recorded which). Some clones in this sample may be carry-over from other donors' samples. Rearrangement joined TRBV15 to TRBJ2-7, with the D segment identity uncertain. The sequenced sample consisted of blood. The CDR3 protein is CATSRAGPSYEQYF. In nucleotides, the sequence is TGTGCCACCAGCAGGGCAGGTCCGTCCTACGAGCAGTACTTC.